The 2 T cell receptor beta chains reported below all come from one sample, sequenced in a study of cytomegalovirus exposure and HLA in healthy donors. Primers: 60 Vbeta forward and 13 Jbeta reverse. TCRdb keeps only in-frame clones here, not all; method: immunoSEQ multiplex PCR. The data show around 77,000 clones, 75% to 85% seen once. What was sequenced was PBMCs. The receptor source for this set is a man aged 35-49 years in good health and CMV-seronegative.

The rearrangement links TRBV13 to TRBJ1-3; TRBD1 agrees at 7 bases. V dropped 5 bases and J dropped 5; count of bases not matched to a gene: 12. This CDR3 comprises 16 residues. Germline-derived CDR1 and CDR2 are PRHDT and FYEKMQ (reference sequence). The DNA of the CDR3 is TGTGCCAGCAGCGACTCCGGGACAGTATTGAGAAACACCATATATTTT. Amino acid sequence: CASSDSGTVLRNTIYF.

The V and J genes are TRBV6-1 and TRBJ2-7; 7 nucleotides agree with TRBD1. Unmatched junction bases numbered 6, after V lost 8 bases and J lost 2 bases. The CDR3 has 13 residues. Germline values: CDR1 MNHNS, CDR2 SASEGT. CDR3 loop: CASGGQPTYEQYF. DNA of the CDR3: TGTGCCAGCGGGGGACAGCCGACCTACGAGCAGTACTTC.